Listed here are 12 T cell receptor beta chains from one sample, sequenced in a study of blood T cell repertoires in COVID-19. Profiled with immunoSEQ multiplex PCR; TCRdb holds only in-frame clones, not every one. The sample records about 74,000 clones, more than 70% being singletons. The sample was peripheral blood. The receptors here all came from a man between 65 and 79 years old with active or convalescent COVID-19.

This rearrangement joins TRBV28 to TRBJ2-7, with 8 nucleotides matching TRBD1. This CDR3 has 14 residues. The V gene end was trimmed by 7 bases and the J gene end by 4 bases; junction bases not matched to a gene: 9. Per germline, CDR1 MDHEN and CDR2 SYDVKM. The CDR3 reads CASTAGTGRYEQYF. CDR3 coding DNA: TGTGCCAGCACAGCCGGGACAGGAAGGTACGAGCAGTACTTC.

The J gene is TRBJ1-2, the V gene TRBV30; 12 bases fit TRBD1. V shed 3 bases and J 8 bases; nucleotides not matched to a gene: 4. This CDR3 is 13 amino acids long. Germline values: CDR1 GTSNPN, CDR2 SVGIG (reference sequence). CDR3 amino acids: CAWRGQGASGYTF. The CDR3 DNA reads TGTGCCTGGAGGGGACAGGGGGCGAGCGGCTACACCTTC.

The sample holds one count of this clone. V is TRBV6-5 and J is TRBJ1-1; D call uncertain. In germline, CDR1 is MNHEY, CDR2 SVGAGI. There are 11 residues in the CDR3. Trimming shortened V by 7 bases and J by 0 bases, and 3 bases separated the two germline ends. CDR3 amino acids: CASTVNTEAFF. DNA for the CDR3: TGTGCCAGCACAGTGAACACTGAAGCTTTCTTT.

V gene TRBV5-1 combines with J gene TRBJ2-1, with D possibly matching TRBD1 (6 bases). The CDR3 covers 15 residues. The germline gives CDR1 SGHRS, CDR2 YFSETQ. Trimming stripped 4 bases from V and 7 bases from J, with 18 bases between. CDR3 protein: CASSQGLGGLNEQFF. As DNA, the CDR3 is TGCGCCAGCAGCCAGGGGCTTGGGGGTCTGAATGAGCAGTTCTTC.

V gene TRBV6-2 or TRBV6-3 combines with J gene TRBJ2-3; perhaps TRBD2 as D (6 bases). The germline V and J ends were trimmed by 4 bases and 0 bases, with 8 bases remaining between them. The CDR3 runs to 14 residues. In germline, CDR1 is MNHEY, CDR2 SVGEGT. This chain's CDR3 is CASSSRGSTDTQYF. DNA for the CDR3: TGTGCCAGCAGTTCCCGGGGGAGCACAGATACGCAGTATTTT.

The chain employs TRBV6-5 and TRBJ2-5; D is unresolved. Germline-derived CDR1 and CDR2 are MNHEY and SVGAGI. With 4 bases removed from V and 1 base from J, the gap between germline ends came to 4 bases. CDR3 length equals 12 residues. CDR3 sequence reads: CASSLAQETQYF. CDR3 bases: TGTGCCAGCAGTTTAGCCCAAGAGACCCAGTACTTC.

This rearrangement joins TRBV10-2 to TRBJ1-2, with a possible D match to TRBD1 (6 bases). Germline CDR1 is WSHSY and CDR2 is SAAADI. Trimming took 7 bases from V and 8 from J, leaving 20 bases between them. The CDR3 sequence is 14 residues long. CDR3 bases: TGCGCCAGCACCAAGGACAGAGGTGACGACGGCTACACCTTC. It translates to CASTKDRGDDGYTF.

This sequence joins TRBV28 and TRBJ2-1; TRBD2 matches 10 bases. Germline V CDR1 and CDR2: MDHEN, SYDVKM. The CDR3 covers 14 residues. V lost 3 bases and J lost 14; bases outside the gene matches: 10. CDR3 residues: CASSFSLAGAWKFF. CDR3 nucleotides: TGTGCCAGCAGTTTTAGCCTAGCGGGGGCATGGAAGTTCTTC.

V usage is TRBV19 and J usage is TRBJ2-5, with D tentatively TRBD1 (7 bases). The CDR3 contains 15 residues. Germline loops: CDR1 LNHDA, CDR2 SQIVND (reference sequence). Trimming took off 1 base at V and 4 bases at J, with 13 bases between the two ends. The CDR3 bases are TGTGCCAGTAGTATAGGACAGGGAGGAAGAGAGACCCAGTACTTC. Its translation: CASSIGQGGRETQYF.

This chain joins TRBV19 and TRBJ2-2; D uncertain. The CDR3 totals 15 residues. Germline-derived CDR1 and CDR2 are LNHDA and SQIVND (reference sequence). Deletions cut 7 bases from V and 0 bases from J, with 12 bases between. The CDR3 DNA is TGTGCCAGTACCCCCCTTAAAACGAACACCGGGGAGCTGTTTTTT. It is translated as CASTPLKTNTGELFF.

This clone was seen once. The chain recombines TRBV3-1 (or the pseudogene TRBV3-2) with TRBJ2-1; 8 nucleotides line up with TRBD2. CDR1 LGHDT and CDR2 YNNKEL come from the germline V gene (reference sequence). The CDR3 is 16 residues long. V shed 0 bases and J 4 bases; nucleotides not matched to a gene: 5. The CDR3: CASSQEGGGPYNEQFF. The CDR3 DNA follows: TGTGCCAGCAGCCAAGAGGGCGGGGGGCCTTACAATGAGCAGTTCTTC.

The table lists this clone with a count of one. The genes are TRBV7-9 and TRBJ2-4, with D possibly TRBD1 on 5 matching bases. The germline gives CDR1 SEHNR, CDR2 FQNEAQ (reference sequence). The V end lost 1 base, the J end lost 4 bases, and 8 bases lay between the germline ends. CDR3 length: 14 residues. The CDR3 nucleotides are TGTGCCAGCAGCTTAGGCAGGGCGAAAAACATTCAGTACTTC. Translating it yields CASSLGRAKNIQYF. Based on the CDR3 plus reference TRBV7-9 and TRBJ2-4, the full variable domain is DTGVSQNPRHKITKRGQNVTFRCDPISEHNRLYWYRQTLGQGPEFLTYFQNEAQLEKSRLLSDRFSAERPKGSFSTLEIQRTEQGDSAMYLCASSLGRAKNIQYFGAGTRLSVL.